The present T cell receptor (beta chain) was sequenced within a study of blood T cells in healthy people across ages (dated by TCRdb to 2014 to 2015). About the investigation overall: In model experiments, roughly one uniquely barcoded TCR beta cDNA molecule per two T cells was captured by template switching. To track age-related changes in TCR beta repertoire diversity, the study relied on deep sequencing normalized with unique cDNA molecular identifiers. Four age groups were formed from the donors: young (average approximately 15 years), middle-aged (more than 35), aged (roughly 59) and long-lived (around 80). Two additional independent replicas of 1 million unique cDNA reads from the same blood draw were analyzed for two donors (one aged 18 to 30 and one aged 80 or older).

Donors were approximately 42 systemically healthy Caucasian individuals from Russia aged roughly 6 to 95 years. Each donor gave roughly 9 milliliters of peripheral blood, drawn into EDTA-treated Vacutainer tubes. PBMCs were isolated by Ficoll-Paque density-gradient centrifugation, with at least 6 million obtained per sample. Trizol reagent was used to extract total RNA from the PBMCs, yielding at least 5 micrograms per sample. For every donor, an aliquot of PBMCs went through flow cytometry to measure the percentages of naive CD45RAhigh/CD27high T cells. Study-wide findings and limitations: Estimates of total diversity based on one million sequenced T cells were regarded as lower bounds and as underestimates. A strong correlation was found between observed TCR beta diversity and the percentage of naive T cells measured by flow cytometry. Bulk unsorted PBMC profiling prevented conclusive comparison of naive and antigen-experienced compartments. Compared with the aged group, the long-lived group had more naive CD4+ T cells, fewer expanded clones and increased TCR diversity, a pattern suggesting age selection. The CMV infection status of donors was not known, potentially confounding age-related changes in expanded clonotypes. As age increased, observed TCR beta diversity per million T cells dropped in a roughly linear way, and a significant reduction was already evident by age about 40.

This clonotype was seen a handful of times. No cognate antigen has been identified for it. No qualities accompany the bases; no much larger clone lies one base away. V is shortened by 0 bases, J by 11 bases, and the region joining them spans 16 bases. The CDR3 measures 14 amino acids from cysteine to phenylalanine. The CDR3 DNA has 42 bases and is translated from base 1. The protocol used for the library was 5' RACE. For sequencing, an Illumina HiSeq 2500 was employed. The second PCR ran for roughly 7 to 12 cycles and used a J-beta primer mix along with a sample-barcoded 5' primer. Each TCR beta cDNA molecule received a unique molecular identifier from a template-switch 5' adaptor carrying 12 random nucleotides. Each sample yielded at least 3 million CDR3-containing paired-end reads. All of the RNA was converted into first-strand cDNA using the Mint cDNA synthesis kit, with a TRBC-specific oligonucleotide serving as the primer. After uracil-DNA glycosylase treatment, a first 18-cycle PCR used universal primers M1SS and BC2_uni_R on all cDNA. Per the source publication's procedure: Each sample was normalized by randomly selecting 1 million high-quality reads, each carrying a distinct molecular identifier. Reads sharing molecular identifiers were discarded rather than binned into consensus sequences. MiTCR, set to a Q25 quality threshold and the strictest error-elimination algorithm, was used for CDR3 identification, clonotype clustering and error correction. A nonparametric unseen species model using Euler transformation provided a lower-bound estimate of total TCR beta diversity. The public reads were quality trimmed at Q25 with fastp and then assembled into clones with MiXCR by TCRdb, keeping productive beta chains. Every CDR3 protein is listed once, alongside the most common genes and DNA of its rows. These V and J calls derive from TCRdb rather than the authors' analysis. Here the sample has 760,000 or so distinct CDR3 sequences; roughly 25% occur a single time. The top ten clonotypes cover more than 7.5% of the sample.

These same records also appear under a second study, on T cells of mothers and their children. The second source states: The donors were nine systemically healthy Caucasian individuals, made up of three mothers and their six children. cDNA synthesis used all of the extracted RNA, with roughly 1.6 ug of RNA in each 15 ul reaction. Sample barcodes and 2-4 random nucleotides were added via the M1S primer in the second PCR. Over 8.5 million TCR beta CDR3 reads were obtained for each mother, and about 3 million reads were obtained for each child. TCR recombination output is similarly shaped by thymic selection in related and unrelated pairs, with a minor effect exerted by inherited differences. Related mother-child pairs always showed normalized repertoire overlap that was slightly higher than in unrelated mother-child pairs, though the difference was never significant. With a sensitivity of approximately 100 clones per million clonotypes, no persistent microchimeric T cell clones were detected. To look for features that set related mother-child pairs apart from unrelated individuals, the researchers ran deep NGS to compare the TCR beta repertoires of mothers and children. The mean age was roughly 40 +/- 4 years for the mothers and roughly 11 +/- 4 years for the children. Libraries were sequenced on Illumina HiSeq 2000 with 100+100 nt paired-end reads after adapter ligation with NEBNext reagents. To prevent cross-contamination, the mother and child libraries were prepared one month apart and sequenced in separate runs. Each donor had between roughly 500,000 and 2,200,000 distinct TCR beta clonotypes identified. Naive TCR beta clonotypes were estimated from low-frequency clonotypes matched to each donor's FACS-determined naive share, without sorting.

The sample taken for sequencing was blood. The V and J segments used are TRBV12-3 or TRBV12-4 and TRBJ1-2; no D gene can be assigned with confidence. The receptor was derived from a boy younger than 18 in good health. CDR3 protein: CASSLAPLSSVYTF. The bases read TGTGCCAGCAGTTTAGCTCCTCTATCCTCTGTATACACCTTC.